This TCR beta chain comes out of a study of CXCR3-negative and CXCR3-positive naive CD8 T cells. On the study more broadly: Libraries each contributed about 1.5 +/- 0.3 million TRB reads, for roughly 140 million in total. Study-wide results and limits: TRB CDR3s of CXCR3-positive naive cells were more hydrophobic than those of CXCR3-negative naive cells.

Worth noting for this clonotype: Its target is unknown.

UMI-labeled TRB cDNA libraries were prepared by 5' RACE. One entry per CDR3 protein, without DNA, is what TCRdb gives after re-calling the 5' RACE reads. The table for this sample gives some 150,000 distinct CDR3 sequences. Per CD8+ T cell subset, triplicate sorts of 300,000 cells each were done. Those CD8+ T cells considered naive were CD45RO-CCR7+CD27+CD95-. Input material: naive CXCR3+ CD8+ T cells from blood. As for subset: CD45RO-CCR7+CD27+CD95- naive CD8+ T cells expressing CXCR3 (TNR3+). This receptor was taken from a human donor in good health. Some clones in this sample may be carry-over from other donors' samples.

CDR3 region: CASSYSIAYTGELFF. The rearrangement uses TRBV6-2 or TRBV6-3 and TRBJ2-2. The V gene's germline CDR1 is MNHEY and CDR2 SVGEGT. The CDR3 sequence is 15 residues long.